The present T cell receptor beta chain was sequenced within a study of T cells in Graves' hyperthyroidism and ophthalmopathy. Hyperthyroidism was newly diagnosed in patients aged 18 to 65 (duration under 2 months). Any patient presenting with uncontrolled infection, other autoimmune disease, pregnancy or lactation was left out. TCR beta CDR3 regions were amplified from RNA. First-round RT-PCR with HTBI primers amplified the TCR CDR3 region. MiXCR, run by TCRdb on the multiplex PCR reads, gives a single entry per CDR3 protein. The table includes around 300,000 distinct CDR3 sequences, 13% detected once. V dropped 0 bases and J dropped 0 bases, with 9 bases sitting between them. The germline CDR1 and CDR2 sequences are DFQATT and SNEGSKA (reference sequence). The CDR3 sequence is 15 residues long. Overall study results and limits: Most clonotypes that expanded in the thyroid above 0.001 also showed up in blood. The model's output predicted ophthalmopathy at a median of roughly 6.9 months prior to onset.

This clonotype was seen repeatedly, ten times or more. The antigen remains undetermined. The sequence was collected from a young woman with Graves' hyperthyroidism that later progressed to Graves' ophthalmopathy. The sequencing input was blood. This chain links TRBV20-1 with TRBJ1-5, with D hard to call. The CDR3 protein is CSARDPQVSNQPQHF. CDR3 bases: TGCAGTGCTAGAGATCCTCAGGTTAGCAATCAGCCCCAGCATTTT.